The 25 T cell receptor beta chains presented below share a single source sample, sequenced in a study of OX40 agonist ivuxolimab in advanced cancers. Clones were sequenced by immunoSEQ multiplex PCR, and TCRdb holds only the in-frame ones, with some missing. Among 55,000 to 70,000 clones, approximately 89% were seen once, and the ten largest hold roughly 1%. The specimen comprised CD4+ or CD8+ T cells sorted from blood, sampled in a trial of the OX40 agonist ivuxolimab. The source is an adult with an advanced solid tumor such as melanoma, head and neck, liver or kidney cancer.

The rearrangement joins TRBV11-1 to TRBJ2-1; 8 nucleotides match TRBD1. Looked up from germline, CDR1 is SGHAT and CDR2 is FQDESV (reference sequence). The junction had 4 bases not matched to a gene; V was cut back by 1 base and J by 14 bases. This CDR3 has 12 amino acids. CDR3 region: CASSLVTGAKFF. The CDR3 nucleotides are TGTGCCAGCAGCTTAGTGACAGGGGCCAAGTTCTTC.

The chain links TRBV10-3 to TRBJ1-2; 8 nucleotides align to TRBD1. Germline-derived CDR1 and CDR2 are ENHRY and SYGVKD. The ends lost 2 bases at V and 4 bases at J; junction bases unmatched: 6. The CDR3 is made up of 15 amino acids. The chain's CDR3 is CAISETGTGGYGYTF. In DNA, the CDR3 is TGTGCCATCAGTGAGACAGGGACAGGAGGCTATGGCTACACCTTC.

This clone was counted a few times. CDR3 bases: TGTGCCAGCTCCCGGTGGTTAGGGGGCGAGAACATTCAGTACTTC. Protein product: CASSRWLGGENIQYF. The chain recombines TRBV18 with TRBJ2-4; 7 bases are shared with TRBD1. CDR1 and CDR2 from the germline V gene are KGHSH and LQKENI. The ends lost 6 bases at V and 7 bases at J; junction bases unmatched: 12. This CDR3 region has 15 residues.

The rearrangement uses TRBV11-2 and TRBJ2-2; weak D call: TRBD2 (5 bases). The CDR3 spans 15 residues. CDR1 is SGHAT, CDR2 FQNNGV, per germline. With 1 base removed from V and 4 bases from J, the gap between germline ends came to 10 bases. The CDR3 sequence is CASSLGIGSTGELFF. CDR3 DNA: TGTGCCAGCAGCTTAGGGATAGGGAGCACCGGGGAGCTGTTTTTT.

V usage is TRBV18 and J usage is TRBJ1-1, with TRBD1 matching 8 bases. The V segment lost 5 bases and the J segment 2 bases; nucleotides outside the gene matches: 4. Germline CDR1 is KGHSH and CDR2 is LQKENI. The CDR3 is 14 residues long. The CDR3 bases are TGTGCCAGCTCAGCAGGACAGGGTAACACTGAAGCTTTCTTT. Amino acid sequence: CASSAGQGNTEAFF.

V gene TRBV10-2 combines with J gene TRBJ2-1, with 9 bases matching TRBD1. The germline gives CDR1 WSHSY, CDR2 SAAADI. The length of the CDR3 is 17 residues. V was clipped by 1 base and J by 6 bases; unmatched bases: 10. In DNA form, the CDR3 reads TGCGCCAGCAGTGAGTTATGGCGGACAGGGGTGAGCAATGAGCAGTTCTTC. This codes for CASSELWRTGVSNEQFF.

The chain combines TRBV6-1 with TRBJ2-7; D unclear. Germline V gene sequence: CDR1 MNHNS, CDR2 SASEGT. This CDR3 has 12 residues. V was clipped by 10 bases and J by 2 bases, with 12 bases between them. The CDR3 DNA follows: TGTGCCACGGCAGGTCTGACCTACGAGCAGTACTTC. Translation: CATAGLTYEQYF.

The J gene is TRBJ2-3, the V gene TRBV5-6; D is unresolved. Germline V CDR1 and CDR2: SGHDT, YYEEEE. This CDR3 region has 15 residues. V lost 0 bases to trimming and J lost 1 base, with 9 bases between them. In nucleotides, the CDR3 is TGTGCCAGCAGCTTGGGCGGCTACCGCACAGATACGCAGTATTTT. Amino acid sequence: CASSLGGYRTDTQYF. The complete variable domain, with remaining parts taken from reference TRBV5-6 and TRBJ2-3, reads DAGVTQSPTHLIKTRGQQVTLRCSPKSGHDTVSWYQQALGQGPQFIFQYYEEEERQRGNFPDRFSGHQFPNYSSELNVNALLLGDSALYLCASSLGGYRTDTQYFGPGTRLTVL.

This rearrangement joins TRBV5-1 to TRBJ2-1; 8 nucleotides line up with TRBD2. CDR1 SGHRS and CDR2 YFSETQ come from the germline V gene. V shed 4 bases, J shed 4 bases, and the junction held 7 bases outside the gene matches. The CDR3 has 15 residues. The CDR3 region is CASSPGLAEYNEQFF. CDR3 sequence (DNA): TGCGCCAGCAGCCCCGGACTAGCAGAGTACAATGAGCAGTTCTTC.

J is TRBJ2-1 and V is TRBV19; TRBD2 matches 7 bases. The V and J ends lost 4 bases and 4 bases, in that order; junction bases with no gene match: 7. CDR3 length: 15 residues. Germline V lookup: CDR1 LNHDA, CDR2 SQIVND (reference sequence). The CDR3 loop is CASSTRLAEYNEQFF. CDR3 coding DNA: TGTGCCAGTAGTACTCGACTAGCCGAGTACAATGAGCAGTTCTTC.

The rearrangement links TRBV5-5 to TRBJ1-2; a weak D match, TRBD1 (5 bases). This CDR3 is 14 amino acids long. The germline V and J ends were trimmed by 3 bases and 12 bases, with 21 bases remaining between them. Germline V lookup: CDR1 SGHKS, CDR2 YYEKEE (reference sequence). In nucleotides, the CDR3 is TGTGCCAGCAGCTCGTGGGACCGACCCGCCGTGCACACCTTC. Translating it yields CASSSWDRPAVHTF.

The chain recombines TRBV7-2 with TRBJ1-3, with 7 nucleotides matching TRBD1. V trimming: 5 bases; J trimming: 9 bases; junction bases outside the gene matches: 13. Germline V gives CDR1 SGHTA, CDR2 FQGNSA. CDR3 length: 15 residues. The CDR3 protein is CASSPRAQGSGTIYF. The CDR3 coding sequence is TGTGCCAGCAGCCCCAGGGCACAGGGGTCCGGCACCATATATTTT.

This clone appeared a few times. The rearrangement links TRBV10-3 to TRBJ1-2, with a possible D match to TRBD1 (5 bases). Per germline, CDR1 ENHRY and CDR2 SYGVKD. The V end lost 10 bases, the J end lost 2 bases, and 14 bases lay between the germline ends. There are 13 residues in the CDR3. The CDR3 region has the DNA TGTGCCACATTAGGGACTGGAAACTATGGCTACACCTTC. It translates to CATLGTGNYGYTF.

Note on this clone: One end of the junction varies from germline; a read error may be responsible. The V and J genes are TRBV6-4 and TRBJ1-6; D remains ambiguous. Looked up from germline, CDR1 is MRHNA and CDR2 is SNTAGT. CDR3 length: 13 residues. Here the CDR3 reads CASGDNYNSPLHF. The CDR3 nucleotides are TGTGCCAGCGGTGATAACTATAATTCACCCCTCCACTTT.

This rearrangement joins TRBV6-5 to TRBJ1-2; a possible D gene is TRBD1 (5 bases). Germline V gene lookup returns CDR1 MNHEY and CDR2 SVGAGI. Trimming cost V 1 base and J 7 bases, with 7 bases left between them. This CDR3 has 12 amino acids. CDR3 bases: TGTGCCAGCAGTTACTGGGGCGGTGGCTACACCTTC. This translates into CASSYWGGGYTF.

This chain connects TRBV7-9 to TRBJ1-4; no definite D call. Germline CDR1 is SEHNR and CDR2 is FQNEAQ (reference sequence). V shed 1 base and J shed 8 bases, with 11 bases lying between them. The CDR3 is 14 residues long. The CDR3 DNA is TGTGCCAGCAGCTTAGGGGTCGGAGCGGAAAAACTGTTTTTT. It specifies CASSLGVGAEKLFF.

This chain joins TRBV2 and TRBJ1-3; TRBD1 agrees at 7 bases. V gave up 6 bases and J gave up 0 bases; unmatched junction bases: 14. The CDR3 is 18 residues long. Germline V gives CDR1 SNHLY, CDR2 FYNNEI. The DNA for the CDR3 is TGTGCCAGCAGCCTCGTCTTTTCGACAGGGAGCTCTGGAAACACCATATATTTT. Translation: CASSLVFSTGSSGNTIYF.

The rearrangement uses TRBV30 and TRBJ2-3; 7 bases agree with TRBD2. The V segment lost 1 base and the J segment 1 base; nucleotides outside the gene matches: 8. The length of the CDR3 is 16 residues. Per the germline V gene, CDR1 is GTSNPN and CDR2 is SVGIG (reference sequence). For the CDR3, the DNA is TGTGCCTGGAGTGCCTCGACTAGCCAACGCACAGATACGCAGTATTTT. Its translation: CAWSASTSQRTDTQYF.

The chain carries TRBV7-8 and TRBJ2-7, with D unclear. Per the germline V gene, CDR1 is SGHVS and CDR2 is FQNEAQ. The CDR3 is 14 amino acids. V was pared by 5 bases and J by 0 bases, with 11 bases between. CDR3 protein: CASSPITISYEQYF. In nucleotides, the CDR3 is TGTGCCAGCAGCCCGATTACCATCTCCTACGAGCAGTACTTC.

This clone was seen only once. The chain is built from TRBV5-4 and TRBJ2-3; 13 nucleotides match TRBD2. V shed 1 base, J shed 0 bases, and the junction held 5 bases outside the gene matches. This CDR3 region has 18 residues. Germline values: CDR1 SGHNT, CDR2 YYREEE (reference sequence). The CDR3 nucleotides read TGTGCCAGCAGCTTGTTGACTAGCGGGGGGACTAGCACAGATACGCAGTATTTT. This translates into CASSLLTSGGTSTDTQYF.

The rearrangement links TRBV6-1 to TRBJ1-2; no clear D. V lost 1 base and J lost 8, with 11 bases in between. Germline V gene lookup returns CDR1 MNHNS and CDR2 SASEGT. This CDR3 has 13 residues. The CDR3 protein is CASSEDGLWGYTF. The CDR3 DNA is TGTGCCAGCAGTGAAGACGGGTTGTGGGGCTACACCTTC.

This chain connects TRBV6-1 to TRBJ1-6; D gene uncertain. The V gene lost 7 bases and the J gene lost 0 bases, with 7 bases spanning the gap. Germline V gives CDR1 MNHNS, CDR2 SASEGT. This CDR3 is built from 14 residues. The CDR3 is CASKISSYNSPLHF. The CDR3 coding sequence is TGTGCCAGCAAGATTAGCTCCTATAATTCACCCCTCCACTTT.

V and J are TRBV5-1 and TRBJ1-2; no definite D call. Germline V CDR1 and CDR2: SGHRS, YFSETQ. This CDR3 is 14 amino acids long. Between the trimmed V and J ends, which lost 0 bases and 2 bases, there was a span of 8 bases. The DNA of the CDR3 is TGCGCCAGCAGCTTGGTCGGGGAGAACTATGGCTACACCTTC. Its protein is CASSLVGENYGYTF.

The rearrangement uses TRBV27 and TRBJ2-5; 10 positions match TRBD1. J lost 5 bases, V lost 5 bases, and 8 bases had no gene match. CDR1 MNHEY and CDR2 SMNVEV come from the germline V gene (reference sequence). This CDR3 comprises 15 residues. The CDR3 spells CASSHGTGARETQYF. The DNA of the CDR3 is TGTGCCAGCAGTCATGGGACAGGGGCGAGGGAGACCCAGTACTTC.

As DNA, the CDR3 is TGTGCCAGCAGACAGGGAGAGTGGAAGGAGACCCAGTACTTC. This sequence encodes CASRQGEWKETQYF. V gene TRBV6-1 combines with J gene TRBJ2-5, with D possibly being TRBD1 (6 bases). This CDR3 has 14 amino acids. V was cut by 6 bases and J by 5 bases, with 16 bases left in between. The germline V gene encodes CDR1 MNHNS and CDR2 SASEGT.